The entry that follows covers one T cell receptor (beta chain) sequence. This sample was taken from a study of blood T cell repertoires in COVID-19. Study-level background: Sources were T cells, B-cell-depleted T cells, or PBMCs; the material itself was cDNA or gDNA.

In the study's own analysis: Quantification of nucleated cells was approximated via reference gene primer amplification. Profiled with immunoSEQ multiplex PCR; TCRdb holds only in-frame clones, not every one. That table furnishes V, J and clone size, whereas the DNA furnished D and trimming. The sample shows under 250,000 clones, 92% of them seen only once. Seattle's cohort entered during active infection and was followed longitudinally. Germline loops: CDR1 SGHKS, CDR2 YYEKEE (reference sequence). J gave up 0 bases and V 4 bases, and 4 bases lay outside the gene matches. The CDR3 sequence is 14 residues long.

The TCR sequence derives from a man aged 60-69 years with COVID-19, enrolled during active disease. The V and J genes are TRBV5-5 and TRBJ2-7, with TRBD2 matching 7 bases. The sequenced sample consisted of peripheral blood. CDR3 sequence: CASSQRTSSYEQYF. For the CDR3, the DNA is TGTGCCAGCAGCCAGAGGACTAGCTCCTACGAGCAGTACTTC.